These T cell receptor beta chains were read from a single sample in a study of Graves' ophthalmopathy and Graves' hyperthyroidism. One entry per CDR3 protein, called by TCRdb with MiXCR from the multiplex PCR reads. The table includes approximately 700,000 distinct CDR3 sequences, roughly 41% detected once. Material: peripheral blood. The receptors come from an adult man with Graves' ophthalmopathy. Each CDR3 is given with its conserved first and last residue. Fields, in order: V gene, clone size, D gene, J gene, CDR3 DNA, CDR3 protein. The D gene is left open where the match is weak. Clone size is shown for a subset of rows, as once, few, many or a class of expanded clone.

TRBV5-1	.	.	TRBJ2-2	TGCGCCAGCAGCTTGGATGTGGGAAACACCGGGGAGCTGTTTTTT	CASSLDVGNTGELFF
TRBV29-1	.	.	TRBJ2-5	TGCTCGGTACGGGAGCTTGAGACCCAGTACTTC	CSVRELETQYF
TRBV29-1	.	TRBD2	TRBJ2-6	TGCAGCAAGATCGGATCGGGGGGCAACGTCCTGACTTTC	CSKIGSGGNVLTF
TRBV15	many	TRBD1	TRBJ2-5	TGTGCCACCAGCAGAGAACCAGGGGGCGGAGAGACCCAGTACTTC	CATSREPGGGETQYF
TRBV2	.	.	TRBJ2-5	TGTGCCAGCCGTCCCGGGACAATGGAGACCCAGTACTTC	CASRPGTMETQYF
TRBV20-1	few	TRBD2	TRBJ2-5	TGCAGTGTCTCCCGGGACCCCGGGGGGCAAGAGACCCAGTACTTC	CSVSRDPGGQETQYF
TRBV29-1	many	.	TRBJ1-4	TGCAGCGTTGTGACAGGCGGGACCGAAAAACTGTTTTTT	CSVVTGGTEKLFF
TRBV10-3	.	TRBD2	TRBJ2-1	TGTGCCATCAGTGGCGCTAGCGGACCCTCCTACAATGAGCAGTTCTTC	CAISGASGPSYNEQFF
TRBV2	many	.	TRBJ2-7	TGTGCCAGCAGTGAACGGATGGGCTACGAGCAGTACTTC	CASSERMGYEQYF
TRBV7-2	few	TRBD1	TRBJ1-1	TGTGCCAGCAGCTGGGGGACAGGTCTCGCGAACACTGAAGCTTTCTTT	CASSWGTGLANTEAFF
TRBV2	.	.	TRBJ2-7	TGTGCCACCGAGCCGTTCACCTCCTACGAGCAGTACTTC	CATEPFTSYEQYF
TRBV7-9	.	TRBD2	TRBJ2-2	TGTGCCAGCAGCTTAGCGCAGGCGGGGGGAGCCGGGGAGCTGTTTTTT	CASSLAQAGGAGELFF
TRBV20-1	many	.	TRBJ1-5	TGCAGTGCTAGGCGGGGAAATAGCAATCAGCCCCAGCATTTT	CSARRGNSNQPQHF
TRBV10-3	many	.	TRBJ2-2	TGTGCCATCGGCGCAAAGACAGGGAGGGACACCGGGGAGCTGTTTTTT	CAIGAKTGRDTGELFF
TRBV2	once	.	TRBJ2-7	TGTGCCAGCAGTGAAGGAGGGGCGGACTCCTACGAGCAGTACTTC	CASSEGGADSYEQYF
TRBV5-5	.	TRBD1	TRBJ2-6	TGTGCCAGCAGTTTTCGGACAGGGGGCATGGGGGCCAACGTCCTGACTTTC	CASSFRTGGMGANVLTF
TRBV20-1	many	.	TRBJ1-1	TGCAGTGCTAACGGGGGGGGCACTGAAGCTTTCTTT	CSANGGGTEAFF
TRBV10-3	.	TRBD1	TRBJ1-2	TGTGCCATCAGTAAGACAGGGGGCCTAGGTGGCTACACCTTC	CAISKTGGLGGYTF
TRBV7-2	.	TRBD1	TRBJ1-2	TGTGCCAGCAGGACAGGGATGGGACAGGCCTATGGCTACACCTTC	CASRTGMGQAYGYTF
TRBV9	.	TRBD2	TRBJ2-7	TGTGCCAGCAGCCAAGAGGGGAGGGGCTACGAGCAGTACTTC	CASSQEGRGYEQYF
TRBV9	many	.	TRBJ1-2	TGTGCCAGCAGCGGGACCGACGATGGCTACACCTTC	CASSGTDDGYTF
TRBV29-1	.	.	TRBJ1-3	TGCAGCGTCAACCTTGGAAACACCATATATTTT	CSVNLGNTIYF
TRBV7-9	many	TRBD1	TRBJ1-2	TGTGCCAGCAGCGAAAGGGACAGATCCCTGAAAGGCTACACCTTC	CASSERDRSLKGYTF
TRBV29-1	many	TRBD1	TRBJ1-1	TGCAGCGGAATCTCCGGGACAGACAACACTGAAGCTTTCTTT	CSGISGTDNTEAFF
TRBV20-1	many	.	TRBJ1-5	TGCAGTGCGGGGGGGCTGAATAGCAATCAGCCCCAGCATTTT	CSAGGLNSNQPQHF
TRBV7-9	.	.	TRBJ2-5	TGTACCAGCAGCTTACCATCCCGAGAGACCCAGTACTTC	CTSSLPSRETQYF
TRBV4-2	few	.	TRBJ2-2	TGTGCCAGCAGCCAAGATCGACCTTTGGACACCGGGGAGCTGTTTTTT	CASSQDRPLDTGELFF
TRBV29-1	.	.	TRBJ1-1	TGCAGCGTTGAGGGACGACTGAACCCTGAAGCTTTCTTT	CSVEGRLNPEAFF
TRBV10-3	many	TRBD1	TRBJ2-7	TGTGCCATCAACAGGGACAGATCCTACGAGCAGTACTTC	CAINRDRSYEQYF
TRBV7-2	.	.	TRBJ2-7	TGTGCCAGCAGCTTAGTTTGGGGATACGAGCAGCACTTC	CASSLVWGYEQHF
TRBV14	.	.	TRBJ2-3	TGTGCCAGCACCGGTACAGTGTGGGATACGCAGTATTTT	CASTGTVWDTQYF
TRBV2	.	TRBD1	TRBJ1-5	TGTGCCAGCAGGGGGGGACAGGGGATAAAGCAGCCCCAGCATTTT	CASRGGQGIKQPQHF
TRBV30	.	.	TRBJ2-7	TGTGCCTGGTCCAGGGTTAGTTACGAGCAGTACTTC	CAWSRVSYEQYF
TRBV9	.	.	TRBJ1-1	TGTGCCTGGAACGCAGGGGCGGTGAACACTGAAGCTTTCTTT	CAWNAGAVNTEAFF
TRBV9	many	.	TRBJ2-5	TGTGCCAGCAGCGTAGGTGGCGGGGATGTAGCGACCCAGTACTTC	CASSVGGGDVATQYF
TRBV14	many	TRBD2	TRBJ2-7	TGTGCCAGCAGCCGGAACCTAGCGGGAGTGGGCGAGCAGTACTTC	CASSRNLAGVGEQYF
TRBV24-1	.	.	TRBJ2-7	TGTGCCACCAGTGATTTGCAGGAGCAGTACTTC	CATSDLQEQYF
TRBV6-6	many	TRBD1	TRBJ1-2	TGTGCCAGCAGACGCACAGGGGGCGATGGCTACACCTTC	CASRRTGGDGYTF
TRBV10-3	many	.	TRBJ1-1	TGTGCCATCAGTGAGCTTCCTAGTACAGTCGGGGCTTTCTTT	CAISELPSTVGAFF
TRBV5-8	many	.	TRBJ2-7	TGTGCCAGCAGCTCCGCGGGACAGCACTACGAGCAGTACTTC	CASSSAGQHYEQYF
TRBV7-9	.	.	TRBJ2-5	TGTGCCAGCGGCGTAGTCGCGGGTATCGGCGGCAACGGAGAGACCCAGTACTTC	CASGVVAGIGGNGETQYF
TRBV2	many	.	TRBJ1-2	TGTGCCAGCGCGGCCCAGGTTAACTATGGCTACACCTTC	CASAAQVNYGYTF
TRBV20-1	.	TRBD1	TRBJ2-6	TGCAGTGCCCACAGGACAGGGCTGACTTTC	CSAHRTGLTF
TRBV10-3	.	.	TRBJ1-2	TGTGCCATCAGTGAAAGCAGCCACTATGGCTACACCTTC	CAISESSHYGYTF
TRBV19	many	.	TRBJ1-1	TGTGCCAGTATCAGATACACTGAAGCTTTCTTT	CASIRYTEAFF
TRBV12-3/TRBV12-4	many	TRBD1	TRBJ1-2	TGTGCCAGCAGTGGACAGGGTAATCACTATGGCTACACCTTC	CASSGQGNHYGYTF